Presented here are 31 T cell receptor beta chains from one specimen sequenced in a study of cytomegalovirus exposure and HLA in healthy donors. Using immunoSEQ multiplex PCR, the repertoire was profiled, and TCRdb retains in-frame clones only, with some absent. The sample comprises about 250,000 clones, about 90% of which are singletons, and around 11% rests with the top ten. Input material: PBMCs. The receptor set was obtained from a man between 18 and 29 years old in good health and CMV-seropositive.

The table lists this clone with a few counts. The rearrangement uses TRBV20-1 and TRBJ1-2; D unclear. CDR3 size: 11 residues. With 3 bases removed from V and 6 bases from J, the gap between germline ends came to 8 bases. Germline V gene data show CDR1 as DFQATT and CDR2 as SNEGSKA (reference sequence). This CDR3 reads CSASRVHGYTF. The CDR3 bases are TGCAGTGCTAGCCGGGTTCATGGCTACACCTTC.

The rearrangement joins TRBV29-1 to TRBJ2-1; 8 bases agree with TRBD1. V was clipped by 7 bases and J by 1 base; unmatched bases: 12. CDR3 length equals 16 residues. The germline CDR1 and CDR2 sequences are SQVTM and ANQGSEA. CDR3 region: CSADRDEVLSYNEQFF. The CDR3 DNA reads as TGCAGCGCGGACAGGGACGAGGTGTTGTCCTACAATGAGCAGTTCTTC.

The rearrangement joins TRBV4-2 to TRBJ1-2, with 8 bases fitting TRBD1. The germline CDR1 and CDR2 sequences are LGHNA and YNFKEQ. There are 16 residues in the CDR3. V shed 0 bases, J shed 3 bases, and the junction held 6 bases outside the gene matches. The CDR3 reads CASSQDWGQEDYGYTF. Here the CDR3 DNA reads TGTGCCAGCAGCCAAGATTGGGGACAGGAAGACTATGGCTACACCTTC.

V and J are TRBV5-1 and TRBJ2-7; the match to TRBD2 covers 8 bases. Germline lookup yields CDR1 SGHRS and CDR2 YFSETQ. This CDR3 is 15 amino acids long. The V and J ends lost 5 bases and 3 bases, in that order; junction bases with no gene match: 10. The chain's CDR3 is CASSWGTGLVYEQYF. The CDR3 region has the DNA TGCGCCAGCAGTTGGGGAACGGGACTAGTCTACGAGCAGTACTTC.

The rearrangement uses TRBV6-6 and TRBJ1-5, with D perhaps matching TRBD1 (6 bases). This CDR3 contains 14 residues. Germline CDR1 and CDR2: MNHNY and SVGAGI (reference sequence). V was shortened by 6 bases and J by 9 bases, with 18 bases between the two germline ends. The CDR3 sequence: CASSRRETGMPQHF. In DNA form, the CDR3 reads TGTGCCAGCAGCCGCCGGGAAACAGGGATGCCCCAGCATTTT.

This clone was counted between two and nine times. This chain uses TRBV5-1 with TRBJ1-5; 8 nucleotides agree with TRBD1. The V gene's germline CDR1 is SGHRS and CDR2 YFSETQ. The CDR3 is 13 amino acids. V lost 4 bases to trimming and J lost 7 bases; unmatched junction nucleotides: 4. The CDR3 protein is CASSPDREQPQHF. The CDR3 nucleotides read TGCGCCAGCAGCCCGGACAGGGAACAGCCCCAGCATTTT.

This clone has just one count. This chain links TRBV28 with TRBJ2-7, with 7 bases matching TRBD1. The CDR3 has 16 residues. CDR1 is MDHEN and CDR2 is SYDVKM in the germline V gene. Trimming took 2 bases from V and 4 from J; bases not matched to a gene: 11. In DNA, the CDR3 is TGTGCCAGCAGTTTACACGGACAGGTCTATCGGTACGAGCAGTACTTC. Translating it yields CASSLHGQVYRYEQYF.

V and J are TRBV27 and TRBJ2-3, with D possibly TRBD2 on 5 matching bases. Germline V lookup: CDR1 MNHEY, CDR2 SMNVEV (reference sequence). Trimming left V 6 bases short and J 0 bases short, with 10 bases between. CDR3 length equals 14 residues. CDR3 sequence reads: CASSRTPSTDTQYF. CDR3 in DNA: TGTGCCAGCAGCCGGACTCCTAGCACAGATACGCAGTATTTT.

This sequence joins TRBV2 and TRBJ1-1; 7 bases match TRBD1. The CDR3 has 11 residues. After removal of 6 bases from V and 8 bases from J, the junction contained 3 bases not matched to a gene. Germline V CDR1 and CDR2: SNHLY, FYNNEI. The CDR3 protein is CASRRDREAFF. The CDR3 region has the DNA TGTGCCAGCAGAAGGGACAGAGAAGCTTTCTTT.

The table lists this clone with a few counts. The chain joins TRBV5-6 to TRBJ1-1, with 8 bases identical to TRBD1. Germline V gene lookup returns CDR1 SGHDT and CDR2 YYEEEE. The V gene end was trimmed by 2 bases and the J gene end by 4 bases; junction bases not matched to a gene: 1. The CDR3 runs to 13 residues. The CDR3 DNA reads TGTGCCAGCAGCTTACAGGGGGGCACTGAAGCTTTCTTT. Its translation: CASSLQGGTEAFF.

The DNA of the CDR3 is TGCAGCGTTGAAACCAGGGCCACTGAAGCTTTCTTT. This gives the protein CSVETRATEAFF. The chain links TRBV29-1 to TRBJ1-1; TRBD1 might be the D (5 bases). Germline CDR1 SQVTM, CDR2 ANQGSEA. This CDR3 spans 12 amino acids. Trimming shortened V by 2 bases and J by 4 bases, and 8 bases separated the two germline ends.

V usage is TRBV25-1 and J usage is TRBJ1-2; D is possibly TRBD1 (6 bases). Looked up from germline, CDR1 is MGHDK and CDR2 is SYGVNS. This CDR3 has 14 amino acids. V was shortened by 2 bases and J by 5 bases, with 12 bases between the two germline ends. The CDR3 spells CASSETTGIYGYTF. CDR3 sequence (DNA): TGTGCCAGCAGTGAAACAACAGGGATTTATGGCTACACCTTC.

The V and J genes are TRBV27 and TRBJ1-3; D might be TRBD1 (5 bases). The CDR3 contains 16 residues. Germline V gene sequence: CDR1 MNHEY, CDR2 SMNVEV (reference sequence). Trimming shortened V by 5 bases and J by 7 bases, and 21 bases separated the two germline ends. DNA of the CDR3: TGTGCCAGCAGTCAAAGGGGACGGGGAGGTCGGAACACCATATATTTT. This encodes CASSQRGRGGRNTIYF.

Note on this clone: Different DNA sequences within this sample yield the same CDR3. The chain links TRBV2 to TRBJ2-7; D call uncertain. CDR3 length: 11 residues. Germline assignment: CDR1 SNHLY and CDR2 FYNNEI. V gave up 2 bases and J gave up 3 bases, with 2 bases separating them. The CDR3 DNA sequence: TGTGCCAGCAGTGAAAACTACGAGCAGTACTTC. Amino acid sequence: CASSENYEQYF.

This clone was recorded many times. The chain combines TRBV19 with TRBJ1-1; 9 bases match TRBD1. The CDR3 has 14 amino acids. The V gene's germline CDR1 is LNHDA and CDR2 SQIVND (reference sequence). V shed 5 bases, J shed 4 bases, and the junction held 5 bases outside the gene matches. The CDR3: CASSVGTGTTEAFF. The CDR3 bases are TGTGCCAGTAGTGTCGGGACAGGGACCACTGAAGCTTTCTTT.

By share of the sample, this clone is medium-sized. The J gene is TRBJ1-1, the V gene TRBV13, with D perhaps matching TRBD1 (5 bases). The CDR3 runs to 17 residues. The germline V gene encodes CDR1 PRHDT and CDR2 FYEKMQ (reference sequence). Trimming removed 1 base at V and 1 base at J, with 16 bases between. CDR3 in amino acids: CASSLVLQDNQNTEAFF. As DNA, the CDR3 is TGTGCCAGCAGCTTAGTGCTACAGGATAATCAGAACACTGAAGCTTTCTTT.

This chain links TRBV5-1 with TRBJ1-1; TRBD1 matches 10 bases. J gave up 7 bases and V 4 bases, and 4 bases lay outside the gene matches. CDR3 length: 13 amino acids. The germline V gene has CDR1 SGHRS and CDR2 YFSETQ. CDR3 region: CASSGGQGIEAFF. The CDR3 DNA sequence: TGCGCCAGCAGCGGGGGACAGGGGATTGAAGCTTTCTTT. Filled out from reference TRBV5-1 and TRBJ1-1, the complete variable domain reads KAGVTQTPRYLIKTRGQQVTLSCSPISGHRSVSWYQQTPGQGLQFLFEYFSETQRNKGNFPGRFSGRQFSNSRSEMNVSTLELGDSALYLCASSGGQGIEAFFGQGTRLTVV.

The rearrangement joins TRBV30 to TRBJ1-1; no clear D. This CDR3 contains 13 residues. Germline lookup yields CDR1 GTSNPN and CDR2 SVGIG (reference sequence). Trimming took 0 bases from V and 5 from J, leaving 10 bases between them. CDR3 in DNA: TGTGCCTGGAGTGTAGGATTAGGAACTGAAGCTTTCTTT. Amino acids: CAWSVGLGTEAFF.

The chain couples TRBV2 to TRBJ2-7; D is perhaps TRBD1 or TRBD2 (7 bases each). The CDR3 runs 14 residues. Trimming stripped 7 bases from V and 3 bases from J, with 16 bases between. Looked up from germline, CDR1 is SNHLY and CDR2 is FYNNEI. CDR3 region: CASNQGGAYYEQYF. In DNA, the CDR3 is TGTGCCAGCAATCAGGGGGGGGCCTACTACGAGCAGTACTTC.

CDR3 sequence reads: CATLAGGPPIYEQYF. The CDR3 coding sequence is TGTGCCACCCTAGCGGGAGGGCCTCCGATCTACGAGCAGTACTTC. The V and J genes are TRBV28 and TRBJ2-7; TRBD2 matches 12 bases. Germline V gene sequence: CDR1 MDHEN, CDR2 SYDVKM. Germline trimming cut 10 bases from V and 3 bases from J; bases unmatched to any gene: 10. The CDR3 totals 15 residues. The whole variable domain, filled in from reference TRBV28 and TRBJ2-7, reads DVKVTQSSRYLVKRTGEKVFLECVQDMDHENMFWYRQDPGLGLRLIYFSYDVKMKEKGDIPEGYSVSREKKERFSLILESASTNQTSMYLCATLAGGPPIYEQYFGPGTRLTVT.

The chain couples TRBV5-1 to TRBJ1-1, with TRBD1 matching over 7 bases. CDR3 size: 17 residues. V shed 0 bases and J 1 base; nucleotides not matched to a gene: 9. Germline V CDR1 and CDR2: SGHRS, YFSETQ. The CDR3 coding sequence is TGCGCCAGCAGCTTGGCCTTGCAGGGGGATTGGAACACTGAAGCTTTCTTT. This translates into CASSLALQGDWNTEAFF.

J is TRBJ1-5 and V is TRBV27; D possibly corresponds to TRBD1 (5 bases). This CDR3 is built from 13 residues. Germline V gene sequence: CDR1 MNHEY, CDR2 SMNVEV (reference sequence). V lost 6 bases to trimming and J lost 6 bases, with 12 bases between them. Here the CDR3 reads CASSPGSGQPQHF. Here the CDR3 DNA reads TGTGCCAGCAGCCCAGGGTCTGGTCAGCCCCAGCATTTT.

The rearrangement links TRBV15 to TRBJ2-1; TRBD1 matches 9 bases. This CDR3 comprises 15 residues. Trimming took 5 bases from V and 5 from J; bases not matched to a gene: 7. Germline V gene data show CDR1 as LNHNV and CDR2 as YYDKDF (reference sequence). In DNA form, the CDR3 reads TGTGCCACCAGCCTCGGGACAGGGAACAACAATGAGCAGTTCTTC. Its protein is CATSLGTGNNNEQFF.

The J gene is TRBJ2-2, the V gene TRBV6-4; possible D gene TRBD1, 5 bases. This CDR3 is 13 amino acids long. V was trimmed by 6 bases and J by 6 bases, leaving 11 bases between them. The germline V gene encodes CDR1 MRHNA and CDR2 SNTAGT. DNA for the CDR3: TGTGCCAGCAGGGATTTAGGGGCCGGGGAGCTGTTTTTT. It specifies CASRDLGAGELFF.

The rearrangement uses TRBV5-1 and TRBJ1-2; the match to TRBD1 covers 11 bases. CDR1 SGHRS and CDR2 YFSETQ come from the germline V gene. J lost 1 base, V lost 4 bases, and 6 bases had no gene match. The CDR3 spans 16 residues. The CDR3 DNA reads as TGCGCCAGCAGCAGCGGACAGGGGGCTCGTAACTATGGCTACACCTTC. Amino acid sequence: CASSSGQGARNYGYTF.

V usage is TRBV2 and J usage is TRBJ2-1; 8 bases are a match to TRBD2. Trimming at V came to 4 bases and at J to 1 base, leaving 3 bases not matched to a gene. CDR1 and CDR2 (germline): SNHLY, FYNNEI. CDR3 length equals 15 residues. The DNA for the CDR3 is TGTGCCAGCAGTGTCGGGAGGGCGTCCTACAATGAGCAGTTCTTC. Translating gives CASSVGRASYNEQFF. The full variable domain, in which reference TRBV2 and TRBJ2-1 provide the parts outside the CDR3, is EPEVTQTPSHQVTQMGQEVILRCVPISNHLYFYWYRQILGQKVEFLVSFYNNEISEKSEIFDDQFSVERPDGSNFTLKIRSTKLEDSAMYFCASSVGRASYNEQFFGPGTRLTVL.

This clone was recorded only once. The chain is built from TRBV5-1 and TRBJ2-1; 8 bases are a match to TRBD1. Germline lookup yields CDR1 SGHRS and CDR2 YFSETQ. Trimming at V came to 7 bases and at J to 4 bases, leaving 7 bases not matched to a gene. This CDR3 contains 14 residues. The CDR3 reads CASCAGTGYNEQFF. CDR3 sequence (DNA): TGCGCCAGCTGTGCCGGGACAGGTTACAATGAGCAGTTCTTC.

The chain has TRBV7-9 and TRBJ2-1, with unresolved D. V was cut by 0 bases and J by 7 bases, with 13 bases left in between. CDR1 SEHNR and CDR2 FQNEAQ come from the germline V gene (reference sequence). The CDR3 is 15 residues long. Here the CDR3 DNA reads TGTGCCAGCAGCTTAGCCGTAGGGTGGGATAATGAGCAGTTCTTC. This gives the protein CASSLAVGWDNEQFF.

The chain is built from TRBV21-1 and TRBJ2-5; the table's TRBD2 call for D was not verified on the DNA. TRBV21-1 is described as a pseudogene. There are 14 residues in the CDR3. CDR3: CASRTGREGETQYF. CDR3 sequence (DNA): TGTGCCAGCAGGACAGGCAGGGAGGGAGAGACCCAGTACTTC.

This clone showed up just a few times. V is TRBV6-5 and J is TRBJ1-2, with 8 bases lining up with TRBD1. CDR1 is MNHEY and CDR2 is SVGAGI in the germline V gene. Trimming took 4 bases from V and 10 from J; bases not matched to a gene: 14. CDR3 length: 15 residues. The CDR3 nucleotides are TGTGCCAGCAGTTCCGGGACAGGCCTTAGAGAGCCCTACACCTTC. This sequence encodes CASSSGTGLREPYTF.

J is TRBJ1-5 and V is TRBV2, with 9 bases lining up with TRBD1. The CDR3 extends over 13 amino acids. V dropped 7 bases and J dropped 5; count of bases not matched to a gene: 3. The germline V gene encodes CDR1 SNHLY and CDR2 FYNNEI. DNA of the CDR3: TGTGCCAGCAATACAGGGGGCTATCAGCCCCAGCATTTT. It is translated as CASNTGGYQPQHF.